These 26 T cell receptor beta chains were sequenced from one sample in a study of T cells in Graves' hyperthyroidism and ophthalmopathy. What was amplified from RNA transcripts were TCR beta CDR3 regions. With the HTBI primer set, the TCR CDR3 went through a first round of RT-PCR. TCRdb recomputed calls from the multiplex PCR reads with MiXCR, one row per CDR3 protein. The table has 700,000 to 850,000 distinct CDR3 sequences, about 35% seen once. Sequenced sample: blood. The receptors stem from a woman in her thirties or forties with Graves' hyperthyroidism.

This clonotype showed up just once. This sequence joins TRBV15 and TRBJ1-5; no clear D. The CDR3 has 16 amino acids. V dropped 4 bases and J dropped 3 bases, with 16 bases sitting between them. In germline, CDR1 is LNHNV, CDR2 YYDKDF (reference sequence). CDR3 in amino acids: CATSNTPTRYNQPQHF. Written as DNA, the CDR3 is TGTGCCACCAGCAATACCCCGACCCGCTACAATCAGCCCCAGCATTTT.

As regards this clonotype: A read error is possible here, since a much larger clone lies one base away. The J gene is TRBJ1-1, the V gene TRBV20-1, with a tentative D call TRBD1 (5 bases). Germline V gene data show CDR1 as DFQATT and CDR2 as SNEGSKA (reference sequence). CDR3 length equals 13 residues. Deletions cut 5 bases from V and 3 bases from J, with 13 bases between. CDR3 loop: CSASGAGYTEAFF. The CDR3 bases are TGCAGTGCTTCCGGGGCAGGGTACACTGAAGCTTTCTTT.

This clonotype has a handful of counts. V gene TRBV2 combines with J gene TRBJ2-7; D perhaps matches TRBD2 (5 bases). The J call may be faulty, since TRBJ2-1 better matches the DNA end. This CDR3 has 15 amino acids. In germline, CDR1 is SNHLY, CDR2 FYNNEI. The CDR3 loop is CASSESLGLGNEQFF. CDR3 coding DNA: TGTGCCAGCAGTGAATCACTAGGTCTAGGCAATGAGCAGTTCTTC.

Comments on this clonotype: A much bigger clone sits one base away, suggesting this may be a read error. Without the conserved terminal phenylalanine or tryptophan, this CDR3 likely stems from a read error. The chain is built from TRBV7-9 and TRBJ1-5; D gene ambiguous. CDR3 length: 13 residues. V gave up 1 base and J gave up 5 bases, with 6 bases separating them. Germline values: CDR1 SEHNR, CDR2 FQNEAQ (reference sequence). CDR3: CASSLDTYQPQHL. CDR3 in DNA: TGTGCCAGCAGCTTAGATACGTATCAGCCCCAGCATCTT.

This clonotype was picked up one time. The chain joins TRBV5-1 to TRBJ1-5; D call uncertain. The CDR3 runs to 13 residues. V shed 3 bases and J shed 6 bases, with 10 bases lying between them. CDR1 and CDR2 from the germline V gene are SGHRS and YFSETQ. The CDR3 region is CASSSESSQPQHF. CDR3 DNA: TGCGCCAGCAGCTCGGAGTCCAGTCAGCCCCAGCATTTT.

As for this clonotype: One end of the junction varies from germline; a read error may be responsible. The chain joins TRBV7-7 to TRBJ2-3; D unclear. The CDR3 is 15 amino acids. CDR1 is SSHAT, CDR2 FNYEAQ, per germline (reference sequence). CDR3 amino acids: CASSLSIRGTDTQYF. CDR3 DNA: TGTGCTAGCAGCTTATCTATCCGCGGCACAGATACGCAGTATTTT.

Only a few counts were recorded for this clonotype. Here the CDR3 DNA reads TGCGCCAGCAGCTACGGACAGGGGAATGGCTACACCTTC. As protein: CASSYGQGNGYTF. This chain connects TRBV5-1 to TRBJ1-2; 9 bases are shared with TRBD1. CDR1 and CDR2 from the germline V gene are SGHRS and YFSETQ. V shed 3 bases, J shed 6 bases, and the junction held 3 bases outside the gene matches. CDR3 length: 13 residues.

The rearrangement links TRBV6-4 to TRBJ1-2; D possibly corresponds to TRBD1 (6 bases). CDR1 and CDR2 from the germline V gene are MRHNA and SNTAGT. Trimming cost V 5 bases and J 2 bases, with 9 bases left between them. The CDR3 spans 13 residues. CDR3 coding DNA: TGTGCCAGCAGTCGGGGGCGGAACTATGGCTACACCTTC. Translated, it gives CASSRGRNYGYTF.

This clonotype was observed at least ten times. The chain is built from TRBV29-1 and TRBJ1-2, with D hard to call. Per germline, CDR1 SQVTM and CDR2 ANQGSEA. The CDR3 is 13 amino acids. V lost 6 bases, J lost 2 bases, and 13 bases lay in between. CDR3 residues: CSVRGNNNYGYTF. The CDR3 coding sequence is TGCAGCGTGAGAGGGAATAACAACTATGGCTACACCTTC.

The rearrangement links TRBV27 to TRBJ1-1; D uncertain. Trimming pared 5 bases from V and 2 bases from J, leaving 12 bases between. This CDR3 region has 14 residues. Germline CDR1 reads MNHEY; CDR2 reads SMNVEV (reference sequence). The DNA of the CDR3 is TGTGCCAGCAGTCCTTACCGGGAAAACACTGAAGCTTTCTTT. Its translation: CASSPYRENTEAFF.

For this clonotype: This clone may be a read error of a much larger clone one base away. CDR3 in DNA: TGTGCCGGCAGCTTAGGAGACAGGGCCACCGACAATCAGCCCCAGCATTTT. This gives the protein CAGSLGDRATDNQPQHF. This chain uses TRBV7-9 with TRBJ1-5, with 7 positions matching TRBD1. This CDR3 comprises 17 residues. Looked up from germline, CDR1 is SEHNR and CDR2 is FQNEAQ (reference sequence).

A few counts support this clonotype. The V and J genes are TRBV20-1 and TRBJ1-2, with a weak D call TRBD1 (5 bases). CDR1 is DFQATT, CDR2 SNEGSKA, per germline (reference sequence). The CDR3 sequence is 13 residues long. The ends were cut back, 5 bases at V and 4 bases at J, with 14 bases in the middle. CDR3: CSAGSGYRYGYTF. In nucleotides, the CDR3 is TGCAGTGCTGGCTCAGGGTACCGCTATGGCTACACCTTC.

The V gene is TRBV5-1, the J gene TRBJ2-7; 8 bases line up with TRBD2. The closer fit of TRBJ2-1 to the DNA end suggests the J call may be wrong. CDR1 is SGHRS, CDR2 YFSETQ, per germline. The CDR3 totals 16 residues. The CDR3 loop is CASSYEWGTSGNEQFF. The CDR3 DNA is TGCGCCAGCAGCTATGAATGGGGTACTAGCGGCAATGAGCAGTTCTTC.

This clonotype was recorded many times. The chain carries TRBV15 and TRBJ1-2, with D unresolved. CDR3 length: 14 amino acids. Trimming pared 1 base from V and 7 bases from J, leaving 13 bases between. The germline CDR1 and CDR2 sequences are LNHNV and YYDKDF (reference sequence). CDR3 coding DNA: TGTGCCACCAGCAGAGCCGGCAGATTCAGTGGCTACACCTTC. It is translated as CATSRAGRFSGYTF.

This chain links TRBV25-1 with TRBJ1-1; 7 bases map to TRBD1. Germline loops: CDR1 MGHDK, CDR2 SYGVNS. CDR3 length: 16 amino acids. The junction had 10 bases not matched to a gene; V was cut back by 6 bases and J by 0 bases. In DNA form, the CDR3 reads TGTGCCAGCAGCTTGAAACGGACAGGCATGAACACTGAAGCTTTCTTT. Amino acid sequence: CASSLKRTGMNTEAFF.

This clonotype occurred a few times. This rearrangement joins TRBV19 to TRBJ1-4, with 7 bases identical to TRBD1. The CDR3 is 13 amino acids. Per the germline V gene, CDR1 is LNHDA and CDR2 is SQIVND (reference sequence). The J segment lost 6 bases and the V segment lost 9 bases, leaving 7 bases of the junction unmatched. The CDR3 reads CASARGGDEKLFF. In DNA, the CDR3 is TGTGCCAGCGCCAGGGGGGGGGATGAAAAACTGTTTTTT.

This clonotype was seen repeatedly, ten times or more. The chain joins TRBV9 to TRBJ2-5; 8 bases agree with TRBD2. In germline, CDR1 is SGDLS, CDR2 YYNGEE. This CDR3 region has 16 residues. V lost 0 bases to trimming and J lost 2 bases; unmatched junction nucleotides: 6. The CDR3 sequence: CASSVDSGSRQETQYF. CDR3 DNA: TGTGCCAGCAGCGTAGACAGCGGGAGTCGGCAAGAGACCCAGTACTTC.

This clonotype was detected many times. The chain combines TRBV14 with TRBJ1-6; a possible D gene is TRBD1 (6 bases). CDR3 size: 16 residues. Trimming shortened V by 4 bases and J by 0 bases, and 10 bases separated the two germline ends. Germline V gene data show CDR1 as SGHDN and CDR2 as FVKESK. The CDR3 loop is CASSPQGSSYNSPLHF. In DNA form, the CDR3 reads TGTGCCAGCAGCCCACAGGGCAGCTCCTATAATTCACCCCTCCACTTT.

The chain recombines TRBV7-7 with TRBJ2-7; 7 nucleotides line up with TRBD2. CDR3 length: 14 amino acids. Germline lookup yields CDR1 SSHAT and CDR2 FNYEAQ (reference sequence). V lost 5 bases and J lost 9; bases outside the gene matches: 13. The CDR3 DNA sequence: TGTGCCAGCAGCGGAGCGGGGAGCGCAGATACGCAGTACTTC. It is translated as CASSGAGSADTQYF.

As for this clonotype: A clone one base away is much larger, so this may be a read error. The genes are TRBV10-1 and TRBJ2-2; tentative D call: TRBD2 (7 bases). CDR1 and CDR2 (germline): WNHNN, SYGVQD (reference sequence). CDR3 length: 17 residues. The CDR3 bases are TGCGCCAGCAGTGAGTCCTCTCGGGGGGCGAACACCGGGGAGCTGGTTTTT. This sequence encodes CASSESSRGANTGELVF.

About this clonotype itself: A read error is possible here, since a much larger clone lies one base away. The chain is built from TRBV10-3 and TRBJ2-7; D may be TRBD2 (5 bases). Germline V gene lookup returns CDR1 ENHRY and CDR2 SYGVKD. The CDR3 totals 15 residues. Trimming removed 5 bases from V and 5 bases from J, with 19 bases in between. In DNA form, the CDR3 reads TGTGCCATCAGTTCAAGCGAGAGGGTTGAAGACGAGCAGTACTTC. It is translated as CAISSSERVEDEQYF.

The CDR3: CASSYAGGGGYTF. CDR3 sequence (DNA): TGTGCCAGCAGTTACGCAGGAGGAGGCGGCTACACCTTC. The V and J genes are TRBV6-5 and TRBJ1-2; no clear D. Trimming pared 2 bases from V and 8 bases from J, leaving 12 bases between. Germline-derived CDR1 and CDR2 are MNHEY and SVGAGI. This CDR3 is 13 amino acids long.

This clonotype showed up just a few times. The rearrangement uses TRBV4-1 and TRBJ1-1; D may be TRBD1 (5 bases). Germline assignment: CDR1 MGHRA and CDR2 YSYEKL. Trimming cost V 1 base and J 4 bases, with 16 bases left between them. The CDR3 spans 16 residues. The CDR3 reads CASSQVPGREITEAFF. In DNA, the CDR3 is TGCGCCAGCAGCCAAGTCCCAGGGCGTGAGATCACTGAAGCTTTCTTT.

J is TRBJ2-3 and V is TRBV29-1; D unresolved. Trimming left V 4 bases short and J 2 bases short, with 7 bases between. Per germline, CDR1 SQVTM and CDR2 ANQGSEA. The CDR3 totals 12 residues. The CDR3 here is CSVGSNTDTQYF. In DNA form, the CDR3 reads TGCAGCGTTGGATCAAACACAGATACGCAGTATTTT.

The genes are TRBV11-2 and TRBJ2-2; 7 bases fit TRBD2. CDR3 length: 14 residues. The junction had 5 bases not matched to a gene; V was cut back by 5 bases and J by 5 bases. Germline CDR1 SGHAT, CDR2 FQNNGV. The CDR3 nucleotides read TGTGCCAGCAGCCCAAGGGAGGGAACCGGGGAGCTGTTTTTT. Translating gives CASSPREGTGELFF.

The V gene is TRBV7-2, the J gene TRBJ2-7; TRBD2 agrees at 16 bases. The CDR3 has 19 residues. With V trimmed by 2 bases and J by 1 base, 8 bases remained unmatched. The germline V gene encodes CDR1 SGHTA and CDR2 FQGNSA. This chain's CDR3 is CASSLRGGLAGGKSYEQYF. CDR3 nucleotides: TGTGCCAGCAGCTTACGGGGGGGACTAGCGGGAGGGAAGTCCTACGAGCAGTACTTC.